Below, 22 T cell receptor beta chains from the same sample are listed, as sequenced in a study of blood T cells in healthy people across ages. Primers used in a second PCR of about 6 to 11 cycles were a sample-barcoded 5' primer and a J-beta primer mix. TCRdb called the 5' RACE reads again in MiXCR, with one record for every CDR3 protein. The sample has around 780,000 distinct CDR3 sequences, approximately 53% seen once. The sequencing sample was made of blood. The receptors were gathered from a man in his forties in good health.

The V call is TRBV5-1, the J call TRBJ1-1; possibly TRBD1 for D (5 bases). Germline CDR1 and CDR2: SGHRS and YFSETQ. The CDR3 contains 13 residues. Trimming removed 5 bases at V and 5 bases at J, with 13 bases between. This CDR3 reads CASSPEGRTEAFF. The CDR3 coding sequence is TGCGCCAGCAGTCCAGAGGGACGGACTGAAGCTTTCTTT.

The chain links TRBV3-1 to TRBJ1-1, with TRBD1 matching 9 bases. The CDR3 consists of 16 residues. V gave up 5 bases and J gave up 3 bases; unmatched junction bases: 10. The germline gives CDR1 LGHDT, CDR2 YNNKEL (reference sequence). DNA for the CDR3: TGTGCCAGCAGCTTCACCCGACAGGGGGGAGACACTGAAGCTTTCTTT. Translated, it gives CASSFTRQGGDTEAFF.

Comment on this clonotype: Sequence at one end of the junction differs from germline and may be a read error. The chain couples TRBV3-1 to TRBJ2-6; D may be TRBD1 or TRBD2 (5 bases each). The CDR3 is 17 residues long. CDR1 and CDR2 (germline): LGHDT, YNNKEL (reference sequence). CDR3: CASSQRGLNSGTNVLTF. CDR3 coding DNA: TGTGCCAGCAGCCAACGGGGCCTAAACTCTGGGACCAACGTCCTGACTTTC.

This clonotype appeared once. The rearrangement links TRBV28 to TRBJ1-2; D not resolved. Trimming cost V 3 bases and J 8 bases, with 10 bases left between them. This CDR3 has 12 residues. Germline values: CDR1 MDHEN, CDR2 SYDVKM. The CDR3 sequence is CASSFGVGGYTF. The CDR3 DNA follows: TGTGCCAGCAGTTTTGGGGTAGGCGGCTACACCTTC.

This clonotype was detected only a few times. V usage is TRBV20-1 and J usage is TRBJ2-1; D is possibly TRBD2 (5 bases). Per the germline V gene, CDR1 is DFQATT and CDR2 is SNEGSKA (reference sequence). Deletions cut 6 bases from V and 4 bases from J, with 16 bases between. There are 14 residues in the CDR3. The CDR3 loop is CSATNTRGYNEQFF. The DNA of the CDR3 is TGCAGTGCCACAAACACCCGGGGTTACAATGAGCAGTTCTTC.

This rearrangement joins TRBV21-1 to TRBJ2-1; the table calls TRBD1, which could not be checked here. TRBV21-1 is tagged as a pseudogene. CDR3 length equals 18 residues. This chain's CDR3 is CASSKIFYRTDSYNEQFF. The DNA of the CDR3 is TGTGCCAGCAGCAAAATTTTCTACAGGACGGACTCCTACAATGAGCAGTTCTTC.

The chain uses TRBV9 and TRBJ1-2; D not resolved. The CDR3 spans 13 residues. Germline assignment: CDR1 SGDLS and CDR2 YYNGEE. V gave up 2 bases and J gave up 8 bases, with 13 bases separating them. CDR3 bases: TGTGCCAGCAGCGTGCAAGATACTGGGGGCTACACCTTC. Translating gives CASSVQDTGGYTF.

This chain links TRBV12-3 or TRBV12-4 with TRBJ2-1; D unclear. The germline V and J ends were trimmed by 4 bases and 2 bases, with 12 bases remaining between them. The CDR3 runs to 15 residues. The CDR3 DNA reads TGTGCCAGCAGTTGGACGGTGTGGACCTACAATGAGCAGTTCTTC. This translates into CASSWTVWTYNEQFF.

There are many counts of this clonotype. This chain uses TRBV5-1 with TRBJ2-5; D call uncertain. Germline V gene lookup returns CDR1 SGHRS and CDR2 YFSETQ. V was pared by 0 bases and J by 0 bases, with 9 bases between. The CDR3 loop spans 15 amino acids. The CDR3 region is CASSLGSSNQETQYF. DNA of the CDR3: TGCGCCAGCAGCTTGGGCAGCAGTAACCAAGAGACCCAGTACTTC.

With respect to this clonotype: Compared with germline, one end of the junction differs, possibly owing to a read error. The J gene is TRBJ2-1, the V gene TRBV6-1; a possible D gene is TRBD2 (5 bases). Germline CDR1 is MNHNS and CDR2 is SASEGT. CDR3 length equals 13 residues. The CDR3 loop reads CASSTSSSNEQFF. The CDR3 DNA reads TGTGCCAGCAGCACTAGTTCCTCCAATGAGCAGTTCTTC.

The rearrangement joins TRBV7-2 to TRBJ2-7, with D possibly being TRBD2 (5 bases). Germline V lookup: CDR1 SGHTA, CDR2 FQGNSA. This CDR3 is 13 amino acids long. Trimming pared 6 bases from V and 3 bases from J, leaving 12 bases between. The DNA of the CDR3 is TGTGCCAGCAGTTTCGGGATCCACTACGAGCAGTACTTC. Amino acids: CASSFGIHYEQYF.

This chain links TRBV12-3 or TRBV12-4 with TRBJ2-5, with D maybe TRBD1 (6 bases). The CDR3 spans 14 residues. Trimming stripped 7 bases from V and 3 bases from J, with 15 bases between. The chain's CDR3 is CASTFPAGEETQYF. The DNA for the CDR3 is TGTGCCAGCACCTTCCCCGCAGGGGAAGAGACCCAGTACTTC.

The rearrangement uses TRBV20-1 and TRBJ2-7; TRBD2 agrees at 8 bases. The CDR3 is 15 residues long. The trim removed 6 bases at V and 7 bases at J, leaving 17 bases unmatched. Germline CDR1 reads DFQATT; CDR2 reads SNEGSKA (reference sequence). The CDR3 sequence: CSALFTGRDYNEQYF. For the CDR3, the DNA is TGCAGTGCCCTCTTTACCGGGAGGGACTACAATGAGCAGTACTTC.

This clonotype appeared a few times. V usage is TRBV7-2 and J usage is TRBJ2-3; D may match TRBD1 or TRBD2 (5 bases each). V lost 7 bases and J 1 base, leaving 12 bases between the germline ends. CDR1 and CDR2 (germline): SGHTA, FQGNSA. This CDR3 contains 14 residues. CDR3 amino acids: CASTFWGRTDTQYF. Written as DNA, the CDR3 is TGTGCCAGCACCTTTTGGGGACGCACAGATACGCAGTATTTT.

This clonotype showed up just a few times. The chain combines TRBV28 with TRBJ2-1, with a tentative D call TRBD1 (6 bases). The length of the CDR3 is 14 residues. Germline V gene sequence: CDR1 MDHEN, CDR2 SYDVKM. V was clipped by 6 bases and J by 6 bases, with 15 bases between them. The CDR3 spells CASRNRQVSNEQFF. The CDR3 region has the DNA TGTGCCAGCAGAAATAGACAGGTTTCCAATGAGCAGTTCTTC.

In this sample, this clonotype turned up once. This chain joins TRBV6-6 and TRBJ1-6; D is perhaps TRBD1 (5 bases). V lost 2 bases to trimming and J lost 7 bases, with 9 bases between them. This CDR3 region has 14 residues. The germline gives CDR1 MNHNY, CDR2 SVGAGI (reference sequence). The CDR3 coding sequence is TGTGCCAGCAGTTACGTACAGGAGAATTCACCCCTCCACTTT. This gives the protein CASSYVQENSPLHF.

The chain recombines TRBV11-1 with TRBJ2-4; no firm D call. The J call is in doubt because the DNA end fits TRBJ2-7 better. Germline loops: CDR1 SGHAT, CDR2 FQDESV (reference sequence). CDR3 length: 12 residues. CDR3: CASTSSSYEQYF. The CDR3 DNA follows: TGTGCCAGCACCAGCTCCTCCTACGAGCAGTACTTC.

This chain connects TRBV24-1 to TRBJ1-5; the D gene is possibly TRBD1 (5 bases). The CDR3 contains 15 residues. The V gene's germline CDR1 is KGHDR and CDR2 SFDVKD. V was shortened by 4 bases and J by 2 bases, with 11 bases between the two germline ends. The CDR3, as DNA: TGTGCCACCAGTGACCCATGGGGGGGCAATCAGCCCCAGCATTTT. It codes for CATSDPWGGNQPQHF.

The sample holds a few counts of this clonotype. The chain links TRBV27 to TRBJ2-7, with D perhaps matching TRBD1 (5 bases). The DNA end lines up better with TRBJ2-5; the J call may be wrong. Germline CDR1 MNHEY, CDR2 SMNVEV (reference sequence). The length of the CDR3 is 11 residues. The CDR3 nucleotides are TGTGCCAGCGCCAGGGATGAGACCCAGTACTTC. Its protein is CASARDETQYF.

The chain uses TRBV12-3 or TRBV12-4 and TRBJ1-2; TRBD1 agrees at 12 bases. CDR3 length: 14 residues. With 5 bases clipped from V and 8 bases from J, the junction kept 6 bases outside the gene matches. The CDR3 here is CASSPGTGGGGYTF. In DNA form, the CDR3 reads TGTGCCAGCAGTCCCGGGACAGGGGGCGGGGGCTACACCTTC.

This clonotype was observed a handful of times. CDR3 sequence: CASSSRQGAGNQPQHF. The CDR3 DNA follows: TGTGCCAGCAGTTCAAGACAGGGGGCAGGGAATCAGCCCCAGCATTTT. The J gene is TRBJ1-5, the V gene TRBV28, with 10 bases fitting TRBD1. CDR1 is MDHEN, CDR2 SYDVKM, per germline. The CDR3 length is 16 residues. Unmatched junction bases numbered 7, after V lost 4 bases and J lost 4 bases.

V usage is TRBV7-9 and J usage is TRBJ2-7; 9 bases line up with TRBD2. This CDR3 has 17 amino acids. Germline V gene data show CDR1 as SEHNR and CDR2 as FQNEAQ (reference sequence). Unmatched junction bases numbered 17, after V lost 5 bases and J lost 6 bases. CDR3: CASSPRSGGRAVGEQYF. CDR3 coding DNA: TGTGCCAGCAGCCCCCGTTCGGGCGGGAGGGCCGTCGGCGAGCAGTACTTC.